Detailed here is one T cell receptor (beta chain). Its target is unknown. A junction end diverges from the germline sequence, so it may reflect a read error. This sample stems from a study of tumor-infiltrating lymphocytes in primary liver carcinoma. About the research overall: Tumors measured about 4 to 11 cm and were stage T1-T3 N0M0. General study findings and limits: Tumor tissue displayed a significantly greater top-250-clone fraction than blood (p = 0.039). Whereas tumor region pairs overlapped more, tumor-adjacent and tumor-blood pairs overlapped less. Just around 7.5-24% of top clones spanned all five tumor regions.

Germline loops: CDR1 SQVTM, CDR2 ANQGSEA. This CDR3 spans 17 amino acids. Starting material for RNA and DNA co-extraction consisted of about 20-32 mg of unsorted bulk tissue. Total RNA amounting to around 530 ng was the source from which TCR beta cDNA was made with a constant-region primer. Amplification in three nested multiplex PCR rounds with slightly modified ARM-PCR gave rise to TCR beta libraries. TRBV1-TRBV30 forward primers paired with a C-beta reverse primer drove the first two PCR rounds, around 10 cycles each. TCRdb re-called the multiplex PCR reads with MiXCR, one entry per CDR3 protein. Among 47,000 or so distinct CDR3 sequences listed, 70% to 85% were seen once.

The TCR comes from a man between 35 and 55 years old with primary liver carcinoma and hepatitis B virus infection. The chain couples TRBV29-1 to TRBJ2-2; 7 bases match TRBD1. Sequencing was done on a sample of liver tumor tissue from sampling region 3. Regarding subset: tumor region T3, left-lateral pole. The CDR3 here is CSVIGLLGTANTGELFF. CDR3 sequence (DNA): TGCAGCGTCATTGGCCTCCTCGGGACAGCGAACACAGGGGAGCTGTTTTTT.